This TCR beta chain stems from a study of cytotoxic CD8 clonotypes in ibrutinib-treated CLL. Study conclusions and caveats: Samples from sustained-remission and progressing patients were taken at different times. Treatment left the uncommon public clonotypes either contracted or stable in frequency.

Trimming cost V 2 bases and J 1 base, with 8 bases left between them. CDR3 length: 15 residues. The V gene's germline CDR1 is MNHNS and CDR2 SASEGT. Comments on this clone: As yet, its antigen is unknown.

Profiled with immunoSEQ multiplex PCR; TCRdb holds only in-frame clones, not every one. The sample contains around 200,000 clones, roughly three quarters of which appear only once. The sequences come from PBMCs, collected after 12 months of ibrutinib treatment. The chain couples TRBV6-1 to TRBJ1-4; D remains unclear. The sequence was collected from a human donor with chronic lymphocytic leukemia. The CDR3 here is CASSEQYRTNEKLFF. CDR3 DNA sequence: TGTGCCAGCAGTGAACAATACCGAACTAATGAAAAACTGTTTTTT.